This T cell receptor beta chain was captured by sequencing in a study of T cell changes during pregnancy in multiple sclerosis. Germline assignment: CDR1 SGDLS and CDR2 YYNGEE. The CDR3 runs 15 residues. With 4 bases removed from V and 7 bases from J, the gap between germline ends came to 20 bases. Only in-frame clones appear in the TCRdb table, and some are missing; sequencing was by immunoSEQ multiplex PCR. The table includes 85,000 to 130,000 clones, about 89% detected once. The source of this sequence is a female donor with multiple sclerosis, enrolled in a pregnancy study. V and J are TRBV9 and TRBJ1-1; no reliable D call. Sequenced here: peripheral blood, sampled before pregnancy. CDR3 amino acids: CASSPGVLVAGEAFF. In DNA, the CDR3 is TGTGCCAGCAGCCCCGGGGTGTTGGTGGCGGGTGAAGCTTTCTTT.